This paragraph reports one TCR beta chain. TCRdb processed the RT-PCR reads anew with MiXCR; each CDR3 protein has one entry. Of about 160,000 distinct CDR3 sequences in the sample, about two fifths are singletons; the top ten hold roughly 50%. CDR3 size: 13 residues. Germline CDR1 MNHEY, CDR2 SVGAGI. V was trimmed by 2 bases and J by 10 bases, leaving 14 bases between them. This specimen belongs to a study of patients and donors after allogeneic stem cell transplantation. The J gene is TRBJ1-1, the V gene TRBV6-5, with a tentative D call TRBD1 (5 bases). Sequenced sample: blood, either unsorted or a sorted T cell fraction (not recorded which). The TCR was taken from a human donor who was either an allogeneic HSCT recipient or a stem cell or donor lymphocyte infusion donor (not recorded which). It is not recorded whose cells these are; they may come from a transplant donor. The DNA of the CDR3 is TGTGCCAGCAGTTACACGTCCGGGGCGAGAGCTTTCTTT. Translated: CASSYTSGARAFF.